These 11 T cell receptor beta chains came from one sample sequenced in a study of shared clonotypes between healthy human individuals. This table comes from immunoSEQ multiplex PCR, and its TCRdb copy is limited to in-frame clones, with some not included. This sample has around 480,000 clones, with over 75% found just once. The sequenced sample consisted of PBMCs. These receptors were collected from a woman aged 40-49 years in good health. Some clones in this sample may be carry-over from other donors' samples.

The chain couples TRBV30 to TRBJ1-5; D gene unclear. Germline V CDR1 and CDR2: GTSNPN, SVGIG (reference sequence). This CDR3 contains 13 residues. The V end lost 0 bases, the J end lost 5 bases, and 8 bases lay between the germline ends. CDR3 sequence: CAWSVASHQPQHF. CDR3 nucleotide sequence: TGTGCCTGGAGTGTGGCCAGTCATCAGCCCCAGCATTTT.

The genes are TRBV19 and TRBJ1-5, with 7 bases aligning to TRBD1. Germline V gives CDR1 LNHDA, CDR2 SQIVND (reference sequence). The CDR3 sequence is 16 residues long. With 3 bases clipped from V and 0 bases from J, the junction kept 5 bases outside the gene matches. CDR3 nucleotides: TGTGCCAGTAGTATCTTCGGGACAGCTAGCAATCAGCCCCAGCATTTT. It codes for CASSIFGTASNQPQHF.

The chain is built from TRBV7-9 and TRBJ1-1; D is uncertain. V lost 5 bases, J lost 4 bases, and 11 bases lay in between. Germline lookup yields CDR1 SEHNR and CDR2 FQNEAQ (reference sequence). CDR3 length: 13 residues. The CDR3 spells CASSLTSSTEAFF. The DNA for the CDR3 is TGTGCCAGCAGCCTAACCTCTTCCACTGAAGCTTTCTTT. The full variable domain, in which reference TRBV7-9 and TRBJ1-1 provide the parts outside the CDR3, is DTGVSQNPRHKITKRGQNVTFRCDPISEHNRLYWYRQTLGQGPEFLTYFQNEAQLEKSRLLSDRFSAERPKGSFSTLEIQRTEQGDSAMYLCASSLTSSTEAFFGQGTRLTVV.

This clone was observed a single time. The chain is built from TRBV4-3 and TRBJ2-7; 7 bases map to TRBD1. CDR3 length equals 14 residues. Germline CDR1 reads LGHNA; CDR2 reads YSLEER. The junction had 4 bases not matched to a gene; V was cut back by 3 bases and J by 2 bases. As DNA, the CDR3 is TGCGCCAGCAGCCAGAACAGGGGACCCTACGAGCAGTACTTC. Translated: CASSQNRGPYEQYF.

This chain connects TRBV6-5 to TRBJ2-1; 10 bases match TRBD1. With 7 bases clipped from V and 14 bases from J, the junction kept 5 bases outside the gene matches. Germline CDR1 reads MNHEY; CDR2 reads SVGAGI. CDR3 length equals 11 residues. CDR3 amino acids: CASTRGTGEFF. In DNA form, the CDR3 reads TGTGCCAGCACCAGAGGGACAGGGGAGTTCTTC.

The chain uses TRBV4-1 and TRBJ1-5; maybe TRBD1 (5 bases). The CDR3 runs to 16 residues. V was clipped by 4 bases and J by 1 base, with 14 bases between them. Germline assignment: CDR1 MGHRA and CDR2 YSYEKL. As DNA, the CDR3 is TGCGCCAGCAGCCCTCGACAGATTTCGAGCAATCAGCCCCAGCATTTT. It is translated as CASSPRQISSNQPQHF.

This clone turned up a few times. The chain employs TRBV7-6 and TRBJ2-2; 16 bases line up with TRBD2. V lost 7 bases, J lost 4 bases, and 6 bases stayed unmatched. CDR3 length: 17 residues. Germline assignment: CDR1 SGHVS and CDR2 FNYEAQ. The CDR3 region is CASNRGLAGGSTGELFF. The CDR3 DNA reads as TGTGCCAGCAATAGGGGACTAGCGGGAGGGAGCACCGGGGAGCTGTTTTTT.

The gene calls are TRBV6-5 and TRBJ2-3; tentative D call: TRBD1 (5 bases). This CDR3 comprises 15 residues. Germline-derived CDR1 and CDR2 are MNHEY and SVGAGI. V lost 0 bases and J 2 bases, leaving 9 bases between the germline ends. The CDR3 region has the DNA TGTGCCAGCAGTTACTCGAACAGGTACACAGATACGCAGTATTTT. It specifies CASSYSNRYTDTQYF.

This sequence joins TRBV7-9 and TRBJ1-1; TRBD1 might be the D (6 bases). Germline V CDR1 and CDR2: SEHNR, FQNEAQ (reference sequence). Trimming took off 1 base at V and 0 bases at J, with 9 bases between the two ends. This CDR3 has 15 residues. The CDR3, as DNA: TGTGCCAGCAGCTTAGGGACAGCAATGAACACTGAAGCTTTCTTT. Its translation is CASSLGTAMNTEAFF.

This clone was observed once. The rearrangement links TRBV11-2 to TRBJ1-3; unclear D gene. The germline V gene encodes CDR1 SGHAT and CDR2 FQNNGV. Trimming cost V 3 bases and J 0 bases, with 15 bases left between them. The CDR3 extends over 17 amino acids. The CDR3 sequence is CASSFDPRSHSGNTIYF. The CDR3 region has the DNA TGTGCCAGCAGCTTCGATCCCAGAAGCCACTCTGGAAACACCATATATTTT.

The chain joins TRBV4-1 to TRBJ1-5; 11 bases map to TRBD1. V lost 5 bases to trimming and J lost 5 bases; unmatched junction nucleotides: 8. The CDR3 spans 16 residues. Germline lookup yields CDR1 MGHRA and CDR2 YSYEKL. The CDR3 protein is CASSGSRTGGYQPQHF. The CDR3 nucleotides read TGCGCCAGCAGCGGATCTCGGACAGGGGGCTATCAGCCCCAGCATTTT.